Shown below are 2 T cell receptor beta chains from a single sample sequenced in a study of human T cells and chemical hapten exposure. Time point: pre-sensitization, week 0. Treatment of the sample: therapeutic diphenylcyclopropenone sensitization with weekly scalp DPC. Each CDR3 protein is one row after TCRdb ran MiXCR on the RACE reads. The data show more than 300,000 distinct CDR3 sequences, around 5.5% seen once. Here the sequenced sample was whole blood, taken in connection with sensitization to the hapten diphenylcyclopropenone (DPC). These receptors originate from a woman under 30 with alopecia areata. Some clones in this sample may be carry-over from other donors' samples.

This clonotype was seen repeatedly, ten times or more. The chain uses TRBV10-3 and TRBJ1-3, with D hard to call. The CDR3 has 14 amino acids. V gave up 0 bases and J gave up 4 bases, with 7 bases separating them. Germline V lookup: CDR1 ENHRY, CDR2 SYGVKD. The CDR3 nucleotides read TGTGCCATCAGTGAGTCCCCGCGGGGAAACACCATATATTTT. Translating gives CAISESPRGNTIYF.

Notes on this clonotype: Its ends do not fully match the called genes, so a read error is possible. This chain links TRBV6-2 or TRBV6-3 with TRBJ2-6; 7 nucleotides line up with TRBD1. Germline assignment: CDR1 MNHEY and CDR2 SVGEGT. The length of the CDR3 is 17 residues. CDR3 protein: CASSYQGQRSGTNVLTF. The CDR3 nucleotides read TGTGCCAGCAGTTACCAGGGACAGCGCTCTGGGACCAACGTCCTGACTTTC.